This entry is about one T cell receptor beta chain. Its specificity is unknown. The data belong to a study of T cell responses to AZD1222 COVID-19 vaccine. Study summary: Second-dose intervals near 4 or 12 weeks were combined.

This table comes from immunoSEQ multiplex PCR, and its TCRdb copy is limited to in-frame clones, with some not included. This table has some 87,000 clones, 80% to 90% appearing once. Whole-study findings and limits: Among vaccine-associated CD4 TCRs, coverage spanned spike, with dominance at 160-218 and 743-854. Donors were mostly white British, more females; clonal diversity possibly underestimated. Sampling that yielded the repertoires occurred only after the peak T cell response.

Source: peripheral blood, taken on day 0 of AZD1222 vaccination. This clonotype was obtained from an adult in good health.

In nucleotides, the CDR3 is TGTGCCAGCAGCCAAGCCACAGGGGGAACCTACAATGAGCAGTTCTTC. It is translated as CASSQATGGTYNEQFF. The chain links TRBV4-2 to TRBJ2-1; 8 nucleotides line up with TRBD1. CDR3 length: 16 amino acids. After removal of 1 base from V and 2 bases from J, the junction contained 4 bases not matched to a gene. Germline V gene data show CDR1 as LGHNA and CDR2 as YNFKEQ.